This paragraph reports one TCR beta chain. The assay was immunoSEQ multiplex PCR, and TCRdb's table has in-frame clones only and misses some. The sample records about 110,000 clones, about three quarters being singletons. This entry comes from a study of blood T cell repertoires in COVID-19. About the study: Spain, Italy and the United States supplied samples that represented acute and convalescent COVID-19.

This CDR3 has 12 residues. The ends were cut back, 5 bases at V and 7 bases at J, with 12 bases in the middle. The receptor was derived from a man of 80 years or more with acute or convalescent COVID-19. Input material: peripheral blood. The rearrangement uses TRBV12-3 or TRBV12-4 and TRBJ2-7; possibly TRBD2 for D (5 bases). The CDR3 loop is CASSHLRREQYF. The CDR3 DNA reads as TGTGCCAGCAGTCACCTTAGGAGGGAGCAGTACTTC.